This TCR beta chain was retrieved from a study of OX40 agonist ivuxolimab in advanced cancers. The overall study: Patients got intravenous ivuxolimab at 0.01 to 10 mg/kg every 2 weeks.

The repertoire was sequenced with immunoSEQ multiplex PCR; TCRdb's copy has only in-frame clones and lacks some. The sample has approximately 60,000 clones, more than 85% seen once; the top ten hold about 12%. The CDR3 contains 14 residues. Trimming stripped 4 bases from V and 10 bases from J, with 17 bases between. CDR1 is MNHEY and CDR2 is SMNVEV in the germline V gene (reference sequence). The sequencing used CD4+ or CD8+ T cells sorted from blood, collected in a trial of the OX40 agonist ivuxolimab. This chain joins TRBV27 and TRBJ2-1; D perhaps matches TRBD1 (6 bases). The sequence was obtained from an adult with an advanced solid tumor such as melanoma, head and neck, liver or kidney cancer. CDR3 region: CASSWDTRNREQFF. The CDR3 coding sequence is TGTGCCAGCAGTTGGGACACCAGGAATAGAGAGCAGTTCTTC.